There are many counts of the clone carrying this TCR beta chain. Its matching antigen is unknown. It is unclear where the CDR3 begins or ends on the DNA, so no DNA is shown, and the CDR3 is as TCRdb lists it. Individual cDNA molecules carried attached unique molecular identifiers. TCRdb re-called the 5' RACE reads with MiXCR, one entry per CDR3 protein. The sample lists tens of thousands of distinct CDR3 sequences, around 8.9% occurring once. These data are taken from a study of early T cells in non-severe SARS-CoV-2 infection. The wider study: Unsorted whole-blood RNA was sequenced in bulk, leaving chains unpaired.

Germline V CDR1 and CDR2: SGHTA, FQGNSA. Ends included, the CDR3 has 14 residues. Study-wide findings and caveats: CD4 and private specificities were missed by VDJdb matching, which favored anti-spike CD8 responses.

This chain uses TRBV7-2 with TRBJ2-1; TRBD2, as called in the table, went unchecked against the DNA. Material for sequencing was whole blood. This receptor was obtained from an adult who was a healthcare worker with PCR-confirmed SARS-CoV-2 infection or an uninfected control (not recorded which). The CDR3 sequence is CASSLGGVGSGTFF.